The rows below give T cell receptor beta chains drawn from one sample of a study of beta chain features in type 1 diabetes. Here immunoSEQ multiplex PCR was the method, and the copy in TCRdb shows in-frame clones only, minus some. The profile shows some 150,000 clones, about 9% of them singletons. Material for sequencing was central memory CD4+ T cells from blood. All receptors come from a woman in her 30s with type 1 diabetes. Both conserved end residues are part of each CDR3. D genes are given only for firm matches. Clone size is given for some rows only: seen once, a few or many times, or a class if the clone is expanded.

clone_size d_call j_call v_call cdr3_aa cdr3_nt
few TRBD2 TRBJ2-1 TRBV5-4 CASSLGARLAGGIEQFF TGTGCCAGCAGCTTGGGAGCGCGGCTAGCGGGAGGGATTGAGCAGTTCTTC
- - TRBJ2-7 TRBV28 CASSLGQSYEQYF TGTGCCAGCAGTTTAGGACAATCCTACGAGCAGTACTTC
- TRBD1 TRBJ1-5 TRBV6-6 CASRGGQHEGQPQHF TGTGCCAGCAGGGGGGGACAGCACGAGGGTCAGCCCCAGCATTTT
- TRBD1 TRBJ1-1 TRBV19 CASCDRGTNTEAFF TGTGCCAGCTGTGACAGGGGTACCAACACTGAAGCTTTCTTT
few - TRBJ2-7 TRBV18 CASRDSYEQYF TGTGCCAGCCGGGATTCCTACGAGCAGTACTTC
few - TRBJ2-1 TRBV5-4 CASSPRGGLWNEQFF TGTGCCAGCAGCCCGCGGGGCGGTCTTTGGAATGAGCAGTTCTTC
- - TRBJ1-1 TRBV18 CASSEGNTEAFF TGTGCCAGCTCGGAGGGGAACACTGAAGCTTTCTTT
- TRBD2 TRBJ2-1 TRBV2 CASNPSGRGNEQFF TGTGCCAGCAATCCTAGCGGGAGGGGCAATGAGCAGTTCTTC
few - TRBJ2-7 TRBV5-5 CASSPGNRAYEQYF TGTGCCAGCAGCCCCGGGAACAGGGCATACGAGCAGTACTTC
- - TRBJ2-1 TRBV5-1 CASSDPRDNYEQFF TGCGCCAGCAGCGACCCCCGGGACAACTATGAGCAGTTCTTC
few TRBD2 TRBJ2-7 TRBV18 CASSPGLESYEQYF TGTGCCAGCTCACCCGGACTAGAGAGCTACGAGCAGTACTTC
- TRBD1 TRBJ2-5 TRBV6-6 CASSRYGDRQETQYF TGTGCCAGCAGTCGCTATGGGGACAGACAAGAGACCCAGTACTTC
- - TRBJ1-2 TRBV29-1 CSVEDHRERYTF TGCAGCGTTGAAGATCACCGGGAGCGCTACACCTTC
once TRBD1 TRBJ2-2 TRBV6-5 CASRSQGATRGELFF TGTGCCAGCAGGTCCCAGGGGGCGACTCGCGGGGAGCTGTTTTTT
few TRBD2 TRBJ2-7 TRBV2 CASRKGLAAAYEQYF TGTGCCAGCAGAAAAGGACTAGCGGCCGCCTACGAGCAGTACTTC
- TRBD1 TRBJ1-2 TRBV19 CASKPRDRENYGYTF TGTGCCAGTAAACCACGGGACAGGGAAAACTATGGCTACACCTTC
- TRBD1 TRBJ1-5 TRBV28 CASRRTGGNQPQHF TGTGCCAGCAGACGTACAGGGGGCAATCAGCCCCAGCATTTT
few TRBD1 TRBJ1-4 TRBV4-1 CASSQRAMGQGIAATNEKLFF TGCGCCAGCAGCCAAAGAGCTATGGGACAGGGAATAGCGGCAACTAATGAAAAACTGTTTTTT
- TRBD2 TRBJ2-1 TRBV29-1 CSVLSHTSGGYNEQFF TGCAGCGTTTTGTCCCACACTAGCGGGGGCTACAATGAGCAGTTCTTC
- - TRBJ2-3 TRBV18 CASSPPVTADTQYF TGTGCCAGCTCACCACCGGTCACGGCAGATACGCAGTATTTT
few - TRBJ2-2 TRBV2 CASIRRAENTGELFF TGTGCCAGCATAAGGAGGGCCGAGAACACCGGGGAGCTGTTTTTT
few TRBD1 TRBJ2-2 TRBV5-1 CASSSRTGAGELFF TGCGCCAGCAGCTCGAGGACAGGGGCCGGGGAGCTGTTTTTT
few TRBD2 TRBJ2-1 TRBV5-1 CASSFGTSDNEQFF TGCGCCAGCAGCTTCGGGACTAGCGACAATGAGCAGTTCTTC
few TRBD1 TRBJ2-1 TRBV5-1 CASSRIGQGEGEQFF TGCGCCAGCAGCCGGATAGGACAGGGAGAAGGTGAGCAGTTCTTC
- - TRBJ2-2 TRBV19 CASLDRSTGELFF TGTGCCAGTCTGGACAGATCTACGGGGGAGCTGTTTTTT
- TRBD2 TRBJ2-1 TRBV10-3 CAISGKSGRNSNEQFF TGTGCCATCAGTGGGAAGAGCGGGAGGAACTCCAATGAGCAGTTCTTC
- TRBD1 TRBJ2-7 TRBV5-1 CASSADREVYEQYF TGCGCCAGCAGCGCGGACAGGGAAGTCTACGAGCAGTACTTC
few - TRBJ2-2 TRBV14 CASSQLVGELFF TGTGCCAGCAGCCAATTAGTAGGGGAGCTGTTTTTT
few TRBD2 TRBJ2-5 TRBV30 CAWSLGGGQETQYF TGTGCCTGGAGTTTGGGGGGGGGCCAAGAGACCCAGTACTTC
few TRBD1 TRBJ1-2 TRBV5-1 CASSYEQGVDGYTF TGCGCCAGCAGCTACGAACAGGGGGTGGATGGCTACACCTTC
few - TRBJ1-1 TRBV30 CAWDGSGNTEAFF TGTGCCTGGGACGGATCGGGGAACACTGAAGCTTTCTTT
- - TRBJ2-5 TRBV29-1 CSVRVLWDLQETQYF TGCAGCGTTAGGGTCCTCTGGGACTTACAAGAGACCCAGTACTTC
- TRBD1 TRBJ1-5 TRBV6-5 CASRPGQGYGQPQHF TGTGCCAGCAGGCCGGGACAGGGGTATGGTCAGCCCCAGCATTTT
few - TRBJ2-6 TRBV7-9 CASSLDGISGANVLTF TGTGCCAGCAGCTTAGATGGCATCTCTGGGGCCAACGTCCTGACTTTC
- TRBD1 TRBJ2-5 TRBV4-2 CASSQQGEETQYF TGTGCCAGCAGCCAACAGGGGGAGGAGACCCAGTACTTC
- TRBD2 TRBJ2-1 TRBV11-3 CASSLVGREGITVF TGTGCCAGCAGCTTAGTAGGGCGGGAGGGCATTACGGTCTTC
few - TRBJ2-5 TRBV11-3 CASSLVPGNGETQYF TGTGCCAGCAGCTTAGTTCCGGGTAACGGAGAGACCCAGTACTTC
- TRBD2 TRBJ2-7 TRBV30 CAWSAMGLAGVEQYF TGTGCCTGGAGCGCGATGGGACTAGCGGGAGTCGAGCAGTACTTC
few TRBD1 TRBJ2-2 TRBV29-1 CSVRTGEFAGELFF TGCAGCGTTAGGACAGGGGAGTTCGCCGGGGAGCTGTTTTTT
few TRBD2 TRBJ2-1 TRBV5-1 CASSLVPSGRVNEQFF TGCGCCAGCAGCTTGGTCCCTAGCGGGAGGGTAAATGAGCAGTTCTTC
- TRBD2 TRBJ2-7 TRBV7-9 CASSPLPSGKYEQYF TGTGCCAGCAGCCCCTTGCCTAGCGGGAAGTACGAGCAGTACTTC
- TRBD2 TRBJ2-3 TRBV5-1 CASTGLAGTQDTQYF TGCGCCAGCACGGGACTAGCGGGAACACAAGATACGCAGTATTTT
- - TRBJ2-7 TRBV13 CASSSNPLNEQYF TGTGCCAGCAGCTCGAATCCCCTAAACGAGCAGTACTTC
few TRBD1 TRBJ1-2 TRBV4-1 CASSQARQGVYGYTF TGCGCCAGCAGCCAAGCGAGGCAGGGGGTCTATGGCTACACCTTC
- - TRBJ2-4 TRBV2 CASSGDLQRLAKNIQYF TGTGCCAGCAGCGGGGATTTACAGAGATTAGCCAAAAACATTCAGTACTTC
- - TRBJ1-2 TRBV2 CASSGQVYGYTF TGTGCCAGCAGTGGGCAAGTTTATGGCTACACCTTC
- - TRBJ1-5 TRBV28 CASSFPPSSSDSNQPQHF TGTGCCAGCAGTTTCCCGCCTTCATCCAGCGATAGCAATCAGCCCCAGCATTTT
- TRBD1 TRBJ1-1 TRBV9 CASSDGQGHTEAFF TGTGCCAGCAGTGACGGACAGGGGCATACTGAAGCTTTCTTT
- TRBD1 TRBJ1-2 TRBV18 CASSPGQGAGYGYTF TGTGCCAGCTCACCCGGACAGGGGGCGGGCTATGGCTACACCTTC
few TRBD2 TRBJ2-2 TRBV19 CATTSGRVNTGELFF TGTGCCACCACTAGCGGGAGGGTTAACACCGGGGAGCTGTTTTTT
- TRBD2 TRBJ2-1 TRBV28 CATRRGREGNEQFF TGTGCCACCCGGCGGGGCAGGGAGGGCAATGAGCAGTTCTTC
- TRBD1 TRBJ2-7 TRBV6-5 CASSFPTGGLAYEQYF TGTGCCAGCAGTTTTCCGACAGGGGGCCTCGCCTACGAGCAGTACTTC
few TRBD2 TRBJ2-5 TRBV11-2 CASSRIAGTKTQYF TGTGCCAGCAGCCGTATAGCGGGAACGAAGACCCAGTACTTC
few TRBD2 TRBJ2-7 TRBV2 CASSPQSGSSYEQYF TGTGCCAGCAGTCCTCAAAGCGGGAGCTCCTACGAGCAGTACTTC
- TRBD1 TRBJ2-3 TRBV30 CAWGTGGSDTQYF TGTGCCTGGGGGACAGGGGGCTCAGATACGCAGTATTTT
- TRBD1 TRBJ1-2 TRBV29-1 CSVETGGGWGYTF TGCAGCGTTGAAACAGGGGGGGGCTGGGGCTACACCTTC
few TRBD2 TRBJ2-1 TRBV11-2 CASSLERESYNEQFF TGTGCCAGCAGCTTGGAGCGGGAGTCCTACAATGAGCAGTTCTTC
- - TRBJ1-1 TRBV29-1 CSVDNRGAEAFF TGCAGCGTTGACAATCGGGGGGCTGAAGCTTTCTTT
- - TRBJ2-3 TRBV7-9 CASSPRPAAADTQYF TGTGCCAGCAGCCCTAGGCCGGCGGCCGCAGATACGCAGTATTTT
- - TRBJ2-7 TRBV30 CAWCLRGRYEQYF TGTGCCTGGTGCCTAAGGGGCCGCTACGAGCAGTACTTC